Listed below are T cell receptor beta chains from one sample, sequenced in a study of blood T cells in healthy people across ages. TCRdb reprocessed the 5' RACE reads via MiXCR and lists one record per CDR3 protein. The data contain some 1.4 million distinct CDR3 sequences, 42% of them singletons. Sequenced input: blood. These receptors all come from a woman younger than 30 in good health. CDR3s include the opening cysteine and the closing phenylalanine or tryptophan. D genes are given only for firm matches. The listing skips clone size in some rows; elsewhere it reads once, few, many or a size class.

J: TRBJ1-5; size: .; V: TRBV3-1; D: .; DNA: TGTGCCAGCAGCCACCGACAGAACAATCAGCCCCAGCATTTT; CDR3: CASSHRQNNQPQHF
J: TRBJ2-5; size: .; V: TRBV10-3; D: .; DNA: TGTGCCATCAGCCCCGTAGACAGTAAGGAAGAGACCCAGTACTTC; CDR3: CAISPVDSKEETQYF
J: TRBJ1-2; size: .; V: TRBV30; D: TRBD1; DNA: TGTGCCTGGACCCGATTTGGGACAGTCTCCTATGGCTACACCTTC; CDR3: CAWTRFGTVSYGYTF
J: TRBJ1-2; size: .; V: TRBV5-1; D: TRBD1; DNA: TGCGCCAGCAGCTTGGGCGGGACAGGGGAAAGAGGCTACACCTTC; CDR3: CASSLGGTGERGYTF
J: TRBJ1-2; size: .; V: TRBV20-1; D: .; DNA: TGCAGTGCTTACAAGGGGTATGGCTACACCTTC; CDR3: CSAYKGYGYTF
J: TRBJ2-2; size: .; V: TRBV7-2; D: TRBD2; DNA: TGTGCCAGCAGCTTATTCGGGGGGGCCCCCGGGGAGCTGTTTTTT; CDR3: CASSLFGGAPGELFF
J: TRBJ1-1; size: .; V: TRBV12-3/TRBV12-4; D: .; DNA: TGTGCCAGCAGTTTAGGGCCAGGGCAAGCTTTCTTT; CDR3: CASSLGPGQAFF
J: TRBJ2-3; size: many; V: TRBV20-1; D: .; DNA: TGCAGTGCTAGAGAAGGCCAGGGGGAGGTAGATACGCAGTATTTT; CDR3: CSAREGQGEVDTQYF
J: TRBJ2-5; size: few; V: TRBV10-3; D: TRBD2; DNA: TGTGCCATCAGTGAGTCAACCGGGACTAGCGGGATAAATGAGCAGTACTTC; CDR3: CAISESTGTSGINEQYF
J: TRBJ1-2; size: .; V: TRBV27; D: TRBD1; DNA: TGTGCCAGCAGTTTTGGCAGGGGGCGCAACTATGGCTACACCTTC; CDR3: CASSFGRGRNYGYTF
J: TRBJ2-3; size: few; V: TRBV6-2/TRBV6-3; D: .; DNA: TGTGCCAGCCGAGCAGGGCATATGATTAGCACAGATACGCAGTATTTT; CDR3: CASRAGHMISTDTQYF
J: TRBJ2-5; size: .; V: TRBV12-3/TRBV12-4; D: .; DNA: TGTGCCAGCAGCTCCGGGACAAAAACCGATGAGCAGTACTTC; CDR3: CASSSGTKTDEQYF